There are many counts of the clone carrying this T cell receptor beta chain. The antigen remains unidentified. The data originate from a study of T-cell reconstitution after alpha-beta-depleted transplantation in children. Findings of the study overall: The authors attributed T-cell counts and diversity one year after transplant mostly to newly produced T cells. Roughly two months post-transplant, alpha-beta T cells reportedly originated from several hundred graft clones that had expanded.

This sample's TCRbeta library carried unique molecular identifier barcodes. TCRdb passed the PCR reads through MiXCR, listing each CDR3 protein once. The sample comprises 250,000 to 300,000 distinct CDR3 sequences, 9.5% to 13% of which are singletons, and 23% rests with the top ten. This CDR3 has 15 amino acids. CDR1 and CDR2 (germline): SGHVS, FNYEAQ. V lost 5 bases and J 3 bases, leaving 17 bases between the germline ends. The sequence derives from a male patient aged 2-9 years who had a stem cell transplant for chronic granulomatous disease, so the T cells may come from the graft donor. Sequences were derived from peripheral blood, sampled 180 days after TCRalphabeta/CD19-depleted stem cell transplant. V gene TRBV7-6 combines with J gene TRBJ2-7, with D possibly TRBD2 on 6 matching bases. CDR3 in DNA: TGTGCCAGCAGCCCCAAGTCTGGGGGAGGCTACGAGCAGTACTTC. Its protein product is CASSPKSGGGYEQYF.